This T cell receptor beta chain emerged from a study of blood T cell repertoires in COVID-19. Study overall: Samples came from the United States, Italy and Spain, spanning acute and convalescent COVID-19. The analysed material was cDNA or gDNA that came from T cells, B-cell-depleted T cells, or PBMCs.

CDR3 length: 13 residues. The V gene lost 5 bases and the J gene lost 5 bases, with 12 bases spanning the gap. Germline CDR1 and CDR2: SGHAT and FQNNGV. Study processing details: Amplification of reference gene primers was used by the study to estimate nucleated cell counts. Profiled with immunoSEQ multiplex PCR; TCRdb holds only in-frame clones, not every one. D and trimming were read from the DNA, whereas the V and J calls and clone size are those reported in that table. The data contain more than 95,000 clones, about 85% of them seen just once; the ten biggest clones take up under 4%. The chain uses TRBV11-2 and TRBJ2-5; a weak D match, TRBD2 (5 bases). What was sequenced was peripheral blood. This TCR derives from a man between 50 and 59 years old in a cohort sampled during active COVID-19. The CDR3 DNA reads as TGTGCCAGCAGCCAACTAGTCCGGGAGACCCAGTACTTC. Amino acid sequence: CASSQLVRETQYF.